The present entry profiles one TCR beta chain with its context. Its antigen remains unidentified. The data derive from a study of CD8 T cells in ankylosing spondylitis. This CDR3 comprises 15 residues. Trimming cost V 6 bases and J 6 bases; bases outside gene matches: 11. Germline V gives CDR1 MNHNS, CDR2 SASEGT. TCRdb analysed the 5' RACE reads with MiXCR anew, one entry per CDR3 protein. This sample yields roughly 350,000 distinct CDR3 sequences, of which under 8.5% are seen a single time; just over 14% belongs to the top ten. Study-wide findings and caveats: About 8 highly homologous variants made up a TCR beta motif, and this motif appeared characteristic of ankylosing spondylitis blood. Existing reports had already noted some motif variants in reactive arthritis synovial fluid and blood.

This TCR was recovered from a male donor with ankylosing spondylitis. The sample consisted of blood, either unsorted or a sorted T cell fraction (not recorded which). The chain employs TRBV6-1 and TRBJ2-1; TRBD2 agrees at 7 bases. The CDR3 DNA follows: TGTGCCAGCAGGGGCGGCGGGAGTAATTTCAATGAGCAGTTCTTC. Amino acid sequence: CASRGGGSNFNEQFF.